Below, 3 T cell receptor beta chains from the same sample are listed, as sequenced in a study of cytomegalovirus exposure and HLA in healthy donors. Using immunoSEQ multiplex PCR, the repertoire was profiled, and TCRdb retains in-frame clones only, with some absent. The table lists about 74,000 clones, 94% of them singletons. The specimen was PBMCs. The receptors derive from a young woman in good health and CMV-seropositive.

This CDR3 reads CASRGYGTASTDTQYF. The CDR3 bases are TGTGCCAGCAGGGGATACGGGACAGCGTCCACAGATACGCAGTATTTT. V and J are TRBV2 and TRBJ2-3; the match to TRBD1 covers 7 bases. The CDR3 is made up of 16 amino acids. Trimming cost V 6 bases and J 2 bases; bases outside gene matches: 11. Per the germline V gene, CDR1 is SNHLY and CDR2 is FYNNEI.

V is TRBV5-4 and J is TRBJ1-2; no clear D gene. The germline V gene has CDR1 SGHNT and CDR2 YYREEE (reference sequence). Trimming removed 0 bases from V and 4 bases from J, with 13 bases in between. The CDR3 sequence is 15 residues long. The CDR3 loop reads CASSLVQSLGYGYTF. CDR3 bases: TGTGCCAGCAGCTTGGTACAGTCCCTCGGCTATGGCTACACCTTC.

The V and J genes are TRBV19 and TRBJ2-5, with 8 bases that match TRBD1. The V and J ends lost 3 bases and 5 bases, in that order; junction bases with no gene match: 2. The germline CDR1 and CDR2 sequences are LNHDA and SQIVND (reference sequence). This CDR3 is 13 amino acids long. DNA for the CDR3: TGTGCCAGTAGTATGCACAGGGGGGAGACCCAGTACTTC. Its protein is CASSMHRGETQYF.